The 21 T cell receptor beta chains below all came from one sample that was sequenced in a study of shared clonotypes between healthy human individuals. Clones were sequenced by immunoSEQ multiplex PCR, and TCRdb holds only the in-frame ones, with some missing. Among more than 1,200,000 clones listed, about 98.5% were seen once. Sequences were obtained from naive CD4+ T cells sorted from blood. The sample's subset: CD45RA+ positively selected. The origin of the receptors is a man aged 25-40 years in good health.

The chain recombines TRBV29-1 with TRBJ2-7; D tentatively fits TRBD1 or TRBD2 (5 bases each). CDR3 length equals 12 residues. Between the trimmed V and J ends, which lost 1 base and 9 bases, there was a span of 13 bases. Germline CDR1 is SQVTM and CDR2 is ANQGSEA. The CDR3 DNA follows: TGCAGCGTTGAAGGTCTACCGGGACCGCAGTACTTC. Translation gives CSVEGLPGPQYF.

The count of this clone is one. DNA of the CDR3: TGTGCCAGCAGCTTTCTCGGGGGGCTCAGCGGGGAGCTGTTTTTT. Its protein is CASSFLGGLSGELFF. This chain joins TRBV5-5 and TRBJ2-2; maybe TRBD2 (7 bases). Germline-derived CDR1 and CDR2 are SGHKS and YYEKEE (reference sequence). The V gene lost 2 bases and the J gene lost 7 bases, with 15 bases spanning the gap. The CDR3 runs 15 residues.

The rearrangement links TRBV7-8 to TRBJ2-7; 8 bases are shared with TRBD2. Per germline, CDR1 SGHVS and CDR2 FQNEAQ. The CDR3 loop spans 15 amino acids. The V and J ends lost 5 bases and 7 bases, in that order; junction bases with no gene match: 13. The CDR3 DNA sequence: TGTGCCAGCAGCCCCTCCAGGGTGGGACTAGGGGAGCAGTACTTC. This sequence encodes CASSPSRVGLGEQYF.

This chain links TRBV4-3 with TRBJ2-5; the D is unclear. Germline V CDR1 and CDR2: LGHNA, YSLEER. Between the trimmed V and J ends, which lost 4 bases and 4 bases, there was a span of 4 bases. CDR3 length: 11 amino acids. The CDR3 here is CASSLGETQYF. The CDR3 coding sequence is TGCGCCAGCAGCCTCGGAGAGACCCAGTACTTC.

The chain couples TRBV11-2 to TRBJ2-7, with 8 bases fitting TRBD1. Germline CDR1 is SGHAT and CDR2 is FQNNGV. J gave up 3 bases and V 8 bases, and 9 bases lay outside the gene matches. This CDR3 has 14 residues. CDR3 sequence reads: CASGRTGTFYEQYF. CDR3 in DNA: TGTGCCAGCGGACGGACAGGGACTTTCTACGAGCAGTACTTC.

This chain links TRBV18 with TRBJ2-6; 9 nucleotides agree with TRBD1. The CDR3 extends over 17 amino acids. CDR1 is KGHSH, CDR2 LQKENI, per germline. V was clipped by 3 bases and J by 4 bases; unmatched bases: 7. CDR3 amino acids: CASSPIRQGDGANVLTF. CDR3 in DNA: TGTGCCAGCTCACCGATCCGACAGGGGGACGGGGCCAACGTCCTGACTTTC.

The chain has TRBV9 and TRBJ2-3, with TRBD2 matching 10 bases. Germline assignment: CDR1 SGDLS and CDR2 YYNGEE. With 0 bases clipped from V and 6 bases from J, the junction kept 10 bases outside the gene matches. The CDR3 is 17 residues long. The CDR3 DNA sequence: TGTGCCAGCAGCGTAGATTTAGCGGGAGGAATAGTGGATACGCAGTATTTT. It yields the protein CASSVDLAGGIVDTQYF.

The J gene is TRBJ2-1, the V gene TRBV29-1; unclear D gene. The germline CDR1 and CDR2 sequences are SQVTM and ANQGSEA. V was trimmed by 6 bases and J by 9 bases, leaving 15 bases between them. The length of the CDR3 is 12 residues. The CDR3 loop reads CSVTLGILEQFF. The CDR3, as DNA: TGCAGCGTAACCCTCGGTATCCTTGAGCAGTTCTTC.

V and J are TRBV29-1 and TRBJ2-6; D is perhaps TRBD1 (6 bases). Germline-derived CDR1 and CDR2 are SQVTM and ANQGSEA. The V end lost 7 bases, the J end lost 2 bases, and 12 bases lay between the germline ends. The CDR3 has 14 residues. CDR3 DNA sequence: TGCAGCGCCATGACAGGTGCTGGGGCCAACGTCCTGACTTTC. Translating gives CSAMTGAGANVLTF.

The CDR3 is CASSSTSGGRVNEQFF. CDR3 coding DNA: TGCGCCAGCAGCTCGACCTCGGGCGGGAGGGTCAATGAGCAGTTCTTC. The V gene is TRBV5-1, the J gene TRBJ2-1, with 9 nucleotides matching TRBD2. With V trimmed by 3 bases and J by 6 bases, 10 bases remained unmatched. Per the germline V gene, CDR1 is SGHRS and CDR2 is YFSETQ. The CDR3 contains 16 residues.

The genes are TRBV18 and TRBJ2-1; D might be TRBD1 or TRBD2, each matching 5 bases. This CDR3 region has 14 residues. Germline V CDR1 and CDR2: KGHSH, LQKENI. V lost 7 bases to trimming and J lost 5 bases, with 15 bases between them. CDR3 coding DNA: TGTGCCAGCTTTCTAAGCTGGGACGACAATGAGCAGTTCTTC. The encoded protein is CASFLSWDDNEQFF.

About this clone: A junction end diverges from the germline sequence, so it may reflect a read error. The CDR3 reads CATRRDRISNQPQHF. In nucleotides, the CDR3 is TGTGCCACCAGAAGAGACAGAATTAGCAATCAGCCCCAGCATTTT. V and J are TRBV15 and TRBJ1-5; tentative D call: TRBD1 (5 bases). The CDR3 is 15 amino acids. Germline V gene sequence: CDR1 LNHNV, CDR2 YYDKDF (reference sequence).

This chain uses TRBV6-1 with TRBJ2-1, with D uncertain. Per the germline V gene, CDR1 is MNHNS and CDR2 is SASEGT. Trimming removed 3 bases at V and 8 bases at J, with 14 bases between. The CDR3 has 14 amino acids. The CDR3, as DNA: TGTGCCAGCAGTGAGGGCCTCCGCGGCGATGAGCAGTTCTTC. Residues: CASSEGLRGDEQFF.

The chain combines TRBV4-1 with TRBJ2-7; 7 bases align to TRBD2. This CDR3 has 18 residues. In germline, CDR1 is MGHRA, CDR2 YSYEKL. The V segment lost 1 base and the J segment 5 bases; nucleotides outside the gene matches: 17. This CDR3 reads CASSQGSQVGLVGNEQYF. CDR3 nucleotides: TGCGCCAGCAGCCAAGGATCCCAAGTCGGACTAGTGGGCAACGAGCAGTACTTC.

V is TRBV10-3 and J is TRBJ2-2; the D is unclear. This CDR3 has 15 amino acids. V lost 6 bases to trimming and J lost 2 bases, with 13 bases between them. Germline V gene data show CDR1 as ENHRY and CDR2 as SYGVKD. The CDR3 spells CAIRENQKNTGELFF. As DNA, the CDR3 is TGTGCCATCAGGGAGAACCAAAAAAACACCGGGGAGCTGTTTTTT.

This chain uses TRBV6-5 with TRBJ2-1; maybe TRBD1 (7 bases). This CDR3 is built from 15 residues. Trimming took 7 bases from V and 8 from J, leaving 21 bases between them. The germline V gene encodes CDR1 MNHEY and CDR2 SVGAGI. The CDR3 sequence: CASKGARDSNDEQFF. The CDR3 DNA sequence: TGTGCCAGCAAGGGGGCGCGGGACAGTAACGATGAGCAGTTCTTC.

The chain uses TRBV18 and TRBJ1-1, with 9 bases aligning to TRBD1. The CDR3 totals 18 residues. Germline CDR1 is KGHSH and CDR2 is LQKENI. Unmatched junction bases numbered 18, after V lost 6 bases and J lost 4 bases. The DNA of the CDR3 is TGTGCCAGCTCTCCCAGTGCGGGACAGGGCGGCTCAACCACTGAAGCTTTCTTT. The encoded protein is CASSPSAGQGGSTTEAFF.

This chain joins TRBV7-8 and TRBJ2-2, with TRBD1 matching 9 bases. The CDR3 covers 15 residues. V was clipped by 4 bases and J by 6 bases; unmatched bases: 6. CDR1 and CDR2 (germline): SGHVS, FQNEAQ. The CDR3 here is CASSYGTGMSGELFF. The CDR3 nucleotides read TGTGCCAGCAGCTATGGGACAGGGATGTCCGGGGAGCTGTTTTTT.

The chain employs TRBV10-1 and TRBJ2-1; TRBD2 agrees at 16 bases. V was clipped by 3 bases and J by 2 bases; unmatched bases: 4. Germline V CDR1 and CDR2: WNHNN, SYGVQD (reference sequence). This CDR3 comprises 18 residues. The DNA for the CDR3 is TGCGCCAGCAGTGAAGGGACTAGCGGGAGGGCAACCTACAATGAGCAGTTCTTC. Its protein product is CASSEGTSGRATYNEQFF.

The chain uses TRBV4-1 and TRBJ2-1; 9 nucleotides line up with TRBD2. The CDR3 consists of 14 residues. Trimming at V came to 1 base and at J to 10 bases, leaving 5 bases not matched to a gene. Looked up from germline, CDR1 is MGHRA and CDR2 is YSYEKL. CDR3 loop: CASSQGGLAGEQFF. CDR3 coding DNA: TGCGCCAGCAGCCAAGGGGGACTAGCAGGGGAGCAGTTCTTC.

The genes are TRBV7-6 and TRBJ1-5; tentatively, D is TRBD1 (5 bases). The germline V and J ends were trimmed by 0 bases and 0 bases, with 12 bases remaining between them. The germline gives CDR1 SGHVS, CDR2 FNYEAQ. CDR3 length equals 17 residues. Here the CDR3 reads CASSLAAWDVSNQPQHF. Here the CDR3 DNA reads TGTGCCAGCAGCTTAGCGGCCTGGGACGTTAGCAATCAGCCCCAGCATTTT. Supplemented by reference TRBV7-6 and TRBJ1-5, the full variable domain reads GAGVSQSPRYKVTKRGQDVALRCDPISGHVSLYWYRQALGQGPEFLTYFNYEAQQDKSGLPNDRFSAERPEGSISTLTIQRTEQRDSAMYRCASSLAAWDVSNQPQHFGDGTRLSIL.